This T cell receptor (beta chain) was sequenced in a study (dated by TCRdb to about 2015). Background for the entire study: The study tested whether tumor-infiltrating Tregs in breast cancer are recruited from blood Tregs or converted in situ from other CD4+ T cell subsets. Points the paper makes about the study in general: The TCR alpha and beta sequences of tumor-infiltrating Tregs showed the greatest overlap with tumor naive CD4+ T cells, followed by blood naive CD4+ T cells. Tumor memory CD4+ T cell TCR gene usage was found to cluster with blood and lymph node memory CD4+ cells and with lymph node naive CD4+ cells. The validation in the larger cohort was limited to a single TCR beta V-J rearrangement instead of whole repertoires.

On this clonotype: What antigen it recognizes has not been identified. One base away lies a much larger clone, so this may be a sequencing read error.

To purify naive CD4+ T cells, the Miltenyi Naive CD4+ T Cell Isolation kit was used, and CD25 microbeads served to deplete Tregs. Tregs, naive and memory CD4+ T cells from tumor, blood and ipsilateral draining lymph nodes of a handful of breast cancer patients underwent full-length TCR alpha and beta sequencing. Tumor tissue and lymph nodes from ipsilateral axillary dissection were perfused with PBS, minced and digested with collagenase I and hyaluronidase. A purity exceeding 90% was confirmed by FACS for the sorted cell populations. CDR1 SNHLY and CDR2 FYNNEI were looked up in the germline V gene. The V end gives up 6 bases and the J end 5 bases, leaving 5 bases in the junction not matched to a gene. The CDR3 covers 14 residues, taking in both the cysteine and the phenylalanine. Kept here is only the CDR3 DNA, which spans 42 bases and is read in frame from base 1. Full-length TCR variable regions were amplified by 5' RACE PCR with constant-region reverse primers, followed by semi-nested PCR with Nested Universal Primer A. Using the ReliaPrep RNA Cell Miniprep System, total RNA was extracted, and the SMARTer RACE 5'/3' Kit was then used to reverse transcribe the RNA into 5'RACE-ready cDNA. Multiplex adaptors were used to barcode the full-length TCR alpha and beta libraries, which were then sequenced on an Illumina MiSeq. Turning to the authors' computational methods: For each of nine subset-tissue groups, sequencing data from the five patients were pooled, and the groups were compared by unsupervised clustering of TCR gene usage. The Morisita-Horn index, with shared sequences weighted by their contribution to each repertoire, was used to calculate repertoire similarity. TCRdb reprocessed the public reads (quality trimming at Q25 with fastp, clone calling with MiXCR) and kept in-frame beta chains. Rows with a matching CDR3 protein are joined into one entry that keeps the most common DNA and genes. The V and J calls here are based on TCRdb, not the publication. The sample table holds approximately 21,000 distinct CDR3 sequences, of which about 29% were seen once. Roughly 2.2% of the sample lies in the top ten.

Sequenced input: tumor-infiltrating naive CD4+ T cells sorted from the breast tumor. What the cell subset or site label conveys for this sample: naive CD4+ T cells, CD4+CD45RA+CD25-. The receptor was isolated from a female donor with breast cancer. The rearranged chain carries TRBV2 and TRBJ2-1; a stretch of 9 junction bases matches TRBD1. The bases are TGTGCCAGCAGGGGGACAGGGTTGAACAATGAGCAGTTCTTC. Translated, this is CASRGTGLNNEQFF.